These 27 T cell receptor beta chains were sequenced from one sample in a study of blood T cells in healthy people across ages. Next came a second PCR, run for about 6 to 12 cycles, which used a sample-barcoded 5' primer along with a J-beta primer mix. One entry per CDR3 protein results from TCRdb running MiXCR on the 5' RACE reads. The sample includes just over 1 million distinct CDR3 sequences, less than 50% seen only once; the top ten take under 20%. Sequenced input: blood. The receptors here all came from a woman in her fifties or sixties in good health.

In this sample, this clonotype turned up a few times. The rearrangement links TRBV20-1 to TRBJ1-5; 7 nucleotides align to TRBD1. Germline CDR1 and CDR2: DFQATT and SNEGSKA (reference sequence). V lost 0 bases, J lost 3 bases, and 8 bases stayed unmatched. The CDR3 is made up of 16 amino acids. The CDR3: CSARDASRGFNQPQHF. The CDR3 coding sequence is TGCAGTGCTAGAGATGCTAGCAGGGGGTTCAATCAGCCCCAGCATTTT.

The chain combines TRBV15 with TRBJ1-4; D unclear. V was shortened by 3 bases and J by 8 bases, with 10 bases between the two germline ends. Germline lookup yields CDR1 LNHNV and CDR2 YYDKDF (reference sequence). The CDR3 has 13 amino acids. CDR3 sequence (DNA): TGTGCCACCAGCAGGGACCTCGGCGAAAAACTGTTTTTT. Its protein is CATSRDLGEKLFF.

This clonotype was counted between two and nine times. V gene TRBV5-6 combines with J gene TRBJ2-7, with D perhaps TRBD1 (6 bases). The V gene lost 2 bases and the J gene lost 0 bases, with 9 bases spanning the gap. Germline V CDR1 and CDR2: SGHDT, YYEEEE. CDR3 length: 14 amino acids. For the CDR3, the DNA is TGTGCCAGCAGCTTACAGGGTAACTCCTACGAGCAGTACTTC. This gives the protein CASSLQGNSYEQYF.

The rearrangement uses TRBV20-1 and TRBJ2-7; D may be TRBD1 or TRBD2 (5 bases each). The CDR3 runs to 13 residues. V dropped 6 bases and J dropped 2 bases, with 14 bases sitting between them. Germline CDR1 is DFQATT and CDR2 is SNEGSKA (reference sequence). The CDR3 DNA is TGCAGTGCCGTATTGGGGGAAACCTACGAGCAGTACTTC. Protein product: CSAVLGETYEQYF.

This clonotype appeared once. This rearrangement joins TRBV20-1 to TRBJ2-4; TRBD1 is a possible D gene (5 bases). The tail of the sequence fits TRBJ2-7 better, so the J call may be wrong. This CDR3 is built from 14 residues. Looked up from germline, CDR1 is DFQATT and CDR2 is SNEGSKA (reference sequence). CDR3 DNA sequence: TGCAGTGCTAGAGGTGGCCAGGGTACCTACGAGCAGTACTTC. As protein: CSARGGQGTYEQYF.

There are a few counts of this clonotype. The rearrangement links TRBV29-1 to TRBJ2-1; 9 nucleotides agree with TRBD2. V gave up 6 bases and J gave up 1 base; unmatched junction bases: 4. Germline CDR1 is SQVTM and CDR2 is ANQGSEA. This CDR3 has 14 amino acids. CDR3 sequence reads: CSVPAGGSYNEQFF. For the CDR3, the DNA is TGCAGCGTCCCAGCGGGAGGTTCCTACAATGAGCAGTTCTTC.

This clonotype was detected a few times. At one end, the junction sequence differs from germline, possibly due to a read error. This chain uses TRBV7-9 with TRBJ2-1, with TRBD2 identical over 7 bases. The CDR3 has 16 residues. CDR1 and CDR2 from the germline V gene are SEHNR and FQNEAQ (reference sequence). The CDR3 region has the DNA TGTGCCAGCAGCTCCCCAAGGACTAGTGATTACAATGAACAGTTCTTC. Translating it yields CASSSPRTSDYNEQFF.

This clonotype was seen a few times. The chain links TRBV7-2 to TRBJ2-1, with 8 bases lining up with TRBD2. The J call may be mistaken, given a closer DNA end match to TRBJ2-7. The CDR3 runs 15 residues. Per the germline V gene, CDR1 is SGHTA and CDR2 is FQGNSA. CDR3 nucleotide sequence: TGTGCCAGCAGCTTACAGGCTAGCGGGTACAATGAGCAGTACTTC. This translates into CASSLQASGYNEQYF.

This clonotype was picked up a small number of times. The chain combines TRBV3-1 with TRBJ1-1; 9 positions match TRBD1. Losses at the gene ends were 1 base for V and 2 bases for J; bases not matched to a gene: 2. The CDR3 sequence is 15 residues long. Germline V gives CDR1 LGHDT, CDR2 YNNKEL (reference sequence). CDR3 amino acids: CASSQGTGVNTEAFF. CDR3 DNA: TGTGCCAGCAGCCAAGGGACAGGGGTAAACACTGAAGCTTTCTTT.

The chain combines TRBV10-1 with TRBJ1-5; D gene unclear. The CDR3 consists of 13 residues. The V gene lost 4 bases and the J gene lost 4 bases, with 8 bases spanning the gap. Germline CDR1 is WNHNN and CDR2 is SYGVQD (reference sequence). CDR3 DNA: TGCGCCAGCAGTGCGGGATTTAATCAGCCCCAGCATTTT. It translates to CASSAGFNQPQHF.

V is TRBV12-3 or TRBV12-4 and J is TRBJ2-1, with 10 bases identical to TRBD2. The DNA end lines up better with TRBJ2-7; the J call may be wrong. This CDR3 is 14 amino acids long. CDR3 protein: CASSFTTSGIEQYF. The CDR3 DNA reads as TGTGCCAGCAGTTTTACTACTAGCGGGATTGAGCAGTACTTC.

This clonotype turned up a few times. The J gene is TRBJ2-1, the V gene TRBV29-1; D tentatively fits TRBD1 or TRBD2 (5 bases each). The V end was cut by 7 bases, the J end by 5 bases, with 15 bases between. The CDR3 covers 13 residues. The germline V gene has CDR1 SQVTM and CDR2 ANQGSEA. The CDR3 nucleotides read TGCAGCGCAGAGGGGCAGGGCCACAATGAGCAGTTCTTC. It is translated as CSAEGQGHNEQFF.

This clonotype was found a few times. This rearrangement joins TRBV5-1 to TRBJ2-1; 9 bases fit TRBD1. CDR3 length equals 21 residues. CDR1 is SGHRS, CDR2 YFSETQ, per germline. J lost 0 bases, V lost 2 bases, and 18 bases had no gene match. The CDR3 nucleotides are TGCGCCAGCAGCTTAAAGGGGGGGACAGGGCTTCCGACGGGCTCCTACAATGAGCAGTTCTTC. Its protein product is CASSLKGGTGLPTGSYNEQFF.

The chain carries TRBV3-1 and TRBJ2-5; tentative D call: TRBD2 (5 bases). The assigned J gene may be wrong: the sequence end matches TRBJ2-7 better. Germline V gene data show CDR1 as LGHDT and CDR2 as YNNKEL (reference sequence). CDR3 length: 15 residues. The CDR3 DNA follows: TGTGCCAGCAGCCCCATCGCTAGCTCCAAATACGAGCAGTACTTC. This translates into CASSPIASSKYEQYF.

On this clonotype: Just one base apart from a much larger clone, this may be a read error. The chain carries TRBV2 and TRBJ2-5; a possible D gene is TRBD1 (6 bases). The J call may be in error: the DNA end matches TRBJ2-7 better. This CDR3 has 12 residues. Germline values: CDR1 SNHLY, CDR2 FYNNEI. The DNA of the CDR3 is TGTTCCAGTGCGGCAGGGGTCCACGAGCAGTACTTC. Translation gives CSSAAGVHEQYF.

The V gene is TRBV4-1, the J gene TRBJ2-3; TRBD2 might be the D (5 bases). V was cut by 8 bases and J by 5 bases, with 17 bases left in between. This CDR3 spans 14 amino acids. CDR1 is MGHRA and CDR2 is YSYEKL in the germline V gene. The CDR3 sequence: CASLLDQTGDTQYF. CDR3 sequence (DNA): TGCGCCAGCCTACTAGATCAAACGGGAGATACGCAGTATTTT.

This clonotype was detected a few times. V usage is TRBV15 and J usage is TRBJ2-5; weak D call: TRBD2 (5 bases). Germline V gene lookup returns CDR1 LNHNV and CDR2 YYDKDF (reference sequence). The CDR3 extends over 16 amino acids. The V end was cut by 3 bases, the J end by 9 bases, with 23 bases between. The CDR3 is CATSSPYDGVPWAQYF. The CDR3 DNA reads TGTGCCACCAGCAGCCCCTATGACGGGGTACCGTGGGCCCAGTACTTC.

This chain joins TRBV15 and TRBJ2-3; D is perhaps TRBD1 or TRBD2 (5 bases each). This CDR3 comprises 14 residues. V gave up 5 bases and J gave up 2 bases, with 11 bases separating them. The V gene's germline CDR1 is LNHNV and CDR2 YYDKDF (reference sequence). This CDR3 reads CATSGDGITDTQYF. The CDR3, as DNA: TGTGCCACCAGCGGGGACGGGATCACAGATACGCAGTATTTT.

Note on this clonotype: A read error is possible here, since a much larger clone lies one base away. The rearrangement links TRBV2 to TRBJ2-7; D uncertain. Germline V gene sequence: CDR1 SNHLY, CDR2 FYNNEI. With 6 bases removed from V and 2 bases from J, the gap between germline ends came to 5 bases. The CDR3 length is 11 residues. DNA of the CDR3: TGTGCCAGCAGGAAGACCTACGAGCAGTACTTC. Protein sequence: CASRKTYEQYF. The variable domain in full, completed from reference TRBV2 and TRBJ2-7, reads EPEVTQTPSHQVTQMGQEVILRCVPISNHLYFYWYRQILGQKVEFLVSFYNNEISEKSEIFDDQFSVERPDGSNFTLKIRSTKLEDSAMYFCASRKTYEQYFGPGTRLTVT.

Notes on this clonotype: The germline gene is not matched at one end of the junction; a read error may be the cause. CDR3 in amino acids: CASSQDLDSAYSEQFF. In DNA form, the CDR3 reads TGTGCCAGCAGCCAAGATCTGGACTCTGCTTACAGTGAGCAGTTCTTC. This chain connects TRBV3-1 to TRBJ2-1, with a possible D match to TRBD2 (5 bases). Germline lookup yields CDR1 LGHDT and CDR2 YNNKEL (reference sequence). This CDR3 contains 16 residues.

The CDR3: CASSFPSGSMWNEQFF. CDR3 nucleotides: TGTGCCAGCAGCTTCCCTAGCGGGAGTATGTGGAATGAGCAGTTCTTC. V gene TRBV11-2 combines with J gene TRBJ2-1, with 10 positions matching TRBD2. Germline V gene sequence: CDR1 SGHAT, CDR2 FQNNGV. The length of the CDR3 is 16 residues. Trimming took 3 bases from V and 7 from J; bases not matched to a gene: 9.

The table lists this clonotype with a few counts. This chain joins TRBV29-1 and TRBJ2-1; tentatively, D is TRBD2 (5 bases). This CDR3 is 13 amino acids long. The ends were cut back, 8 bases at V and 6 bases at J, with 17 bases in the middle. Germline V gives CDR1 SQVTM, CDR2 ANQGSEA. Written as DNA, the CDR3 is TGCAGCTATATCGGACTTATCGCCAATGAGCAGTTCTTC. Translated: CSYIGLIANEQFF.

V is TRBV6-5 and J is TRBJ1-2; D may be TRBD1 (6 bases). The length of the CDR3 is 14 residues. Germline V gene lookup returns CDR1 MNHEY and CDR2 SVGAGI. V was pared by 6 bases and J by 5 bases, with 16 bases between. CDR3 in DNA: TGTGCCAGCAGCCGCGGGACACCGAAATATGGCTACACCTTC. This sequence encodes CASSRGTPKYGYTF.

About this clonotype: Its ends do not fully match the called genes, so a read error is possible. The rearrangement uses TRBV5-1 and TRBJ2-3; D gene uncertain. The CDR3 runs to 13 residues. CDR1 and CDR2 (germline): SGHRS, YFSETQ. The CDR3 DNA follows: TGCGTCAGCAGCCGACAAGACACAGATACGCAGTATTTT. Encoded protein: CVSSRQDTDTQYF.

This chain uses TRBV28 with TRBJ2-1; D is possibly TRBD1 or TRBD2 (6 bases each). Germline V CDR1 and CDR2: MDHEN, SYDVKM. Trimming stripped 7 bases from V and 5 bases from J, with 9 bases between. The CDR3 length is 12 residues. The chain's CDR3 is CASKGGHNEQFF. The CDR3 nucleotides read TGTGCCAGCAAGGGGGGACACAATGAGCAGTTCTTC.

The count of this clonotype is one. The CDR3: CASSQVGTSGRRVDEQYF. DNA of the CDR3: TGCGCCAGCAGCCAGGTTGGGACTAGCGGGAGGAGGGTCGACGAGCAGTACTTC. The V and J genes are TRBV5-1 and TRBJ2-7; 15 nucleotides align to TRBD2. The germline V gene encodes CDR1 SGHRS and CDR2 YFSETQ. J lost 5 bases, V lost 4 bases, and 13 bases had no gene match. The CDR3 has 18 amino acids.

The rearrangement links TRBV7-9 to TRBJ2-1, with 9 bases lining up with TRBD1. The V segment lost 4 bases and the J segment 0 bases; nucleotides outside the gene matches: 4. Germline values: CDR1 SEHNR, CDR2 FQNEAQ (reference sequence). This CDR3 contains 16 residues. The CDR3 DNA follows: TGTGCCAGCAGCTCAGACAGGGGGAGCTCCTACAATGAGCAGTTCTTC. Its translation: CASSSDRGSSYNEQFF.